Shown below are 8 T cell receptor beta chains from a single sample sequenced in a study of blood T cell repertoires in COVID-19. Sequencing was performed with immunoSEQ multiplex PCR; in TCRdb, only in-frame clones are kept and a portion is missing. The sample yields approximately 160,000 clones, about 85% seen once. Sequenced input: peripheral blood. The origin of the receptors is a man aged 55-75 years who had recovered from COVID-19.

As regards this clone: The germline gene is not matched at one end of the junction; a read error may be the cause. This chain joins TRBV7-7 and TRBJ2-1; 7 positions match TRBD2. CDR1 is SSHAT and CDR2 is FNYEAQ in the germline V gene (reference sequence). CDR3 length: 16 residues. Here the CDR3 DNA reads TGTGCTAGCAGCTTAGCGAGTAGCGGGTTTTACAATGAGCAGTTCTTC. It specifies CASSLASSGFYNEQFF.

The gene calls are TRBV11-2 and TRBJ1-2; 9 positions match TRBD1. V trimming: 5 bases; J trimming: 4 bases; junction bases outside the gene matches: 2. The CDR3 spans 13 residues. The germline V gene has CDR1 SGHAT and CDR2 FQNNGV. CDR3 in amino acids: CASSQDRGYGYTF. CDR3 sequence (DNA): TGTGCCAGCAGCCAGGACAGGGGCTATGGCTACACCTTC.

V usage is TRBV5-1 and J usage is TRBJ2-7, with D tentatively TRBD1 (7 bases). The CDR3 has 17 amino acids. Trimming removed 0 bases at V and 6 bases at J, with 22 bases between. The germline V gene encodes CDR1 SGHRS and CDR2 YFSETQ. The CDR3 coding sequence is TGCGCCAGCAGCTTGGTAGGGGGCGGGGCCAACCTCCTCGAGCAGTACTTC. Its protein product is CASSLVGGGANLLEQYF. The full variable domain, rest sourced from reference TRBV5-1 and TRBJ2-7, is KAGVTQTPRYLIKTRGQQVTLSCSPISGHRSVSWYQQTPGQGLQFLFEYFSETQRNKGNFPGRFSGRQFSNSRSEMNVSTLELGDSALYLCASSLVGGGANLLEQYFGPGTRLTVT.

The rearrangement joins TRBV3-1 (or the pseudogene TRBV3-2) to TRBJ1-5; weak D call: TRBD1 (5 bases). Trimming pared 1 base from V and 6 bases from J, leaving 7 bases between. This CDR3 is 13 amino acids long. Looked up from germline, CDR1 is LGHDT and CDR2 is YNNKEL (reference sequence). The CDR3 coding sequence is TGTGCCAGCAGCCAAGCGACAGCTCAGCCCCAGCATTTT. Its protein product is CASSQATAQPQHF.

The CDR3 reads CASSSFGGYTF. The CDR3, as DNA: TGTGCCAGCAGTTCTTTCGGGGGCTACACCTTC. The V call is TRBV12-3 or TRBV12-4, the J call TRBJ1-2; D gene ambiguous. There are 11 residues in the CDR3. V dropped 4 bases and J dropped 8 bases, with 8 bases sitting between them.

The chain links TRBV7-2 to TRBJ1-6; a possible D gene is TRBD1 (5 bases). The CDR3 is made up of 14 amino acids. CDR1 is SGHTA, CDR2 FQGNSA, per germline. The V gene lost 7 bases and the J gene lost 8 bases, with 15 bases spanning the gap. The CDR3 spells CASTDPGVYSPLHF. In DNA, the CDR3 is TGTGCCAGCACCGACCCGGGGGTCTATTCACCCCTCCACTTT. Together with reference TRBV7-2 and TRBJ1-6, the CDR3 gives the full variable domain: GAGVSQSPSNKVTEKGKDVELRCDPISGHTALYWYRQSLGQGLEFLIYFQGNSAPDKSGLPSDRFSAERTGGSVSTLTIQRTQQEDSAVYLCASTDPGVYSPLHFGNGTRLTVT.

The gene calls are TRBV18 and TRBJ2-3, with D maybe TRBD2 (5 bases). Germline CDR1 and CDR2: KGHSH and LQKENI. V lost 6 bases, J lost 4 bases, and 11 bases lay in between. The CDR3 spans 13 residues. Here the CDR3 reads CASSQEDSDTQYF. The CDR3 nucleotides read TGTGCCAGCTCCCAGGAGGATTCAGATACGCAGTATTTT.

The V gene is TRBV7-2, the J gene TRBJ2-4; 10 bases agree with TRBD1. The CDR3 covers 13 residues. Germline CDR1 and CDR2: SGHTA and FQGNSA. Unmatched junction bases numbered 2, after V lost 5 bases and J lost 7 bases. The CDR3 DNA sequence: TGTGCCAGCAGCGGACAGGGGGTTAACATTCAGTACTTC. This encodes CASSGQGVNIQYF. The variable domain in full, with the rest retrieved from reference TRBV7-2 and TRBJ2-4, is GAGVSQSPSNKVTEKGKDVELRCDPISGHTALYWYRQSLGQGLEFLIYFQGNSAPDKSGLPSDRFSAERTGGSVSTLTIQRTQQEDSAVYLCASSGQGVNIQYFGAGTRLSVL.